Below, 27 T cell receptor beta chains from the same sample are listed, as sequenced in a study of beta chain features in type 1 diabetes. Since all of the isolated RNA was reverse transcribed, expressed TCRB transcripts were what got sequenced. Only in-frame clones appear in the TCRdb table, and some are missing; sequencing was by immunoSEQ multiplex PCR. The sample records 130,000 or so clones, about 18% being singletons. Their specific antigens are unknown. Study results and caveats: Type 1 diabetes patients had TCRB CDR3s that were shorter (moderately but significantly so) in all four CD4+ subsets.

Source material: central memory CD4+ T cells from blood. The receptor source for this set is a man between 18 and 29 years old with type 1 diabetes.

The chain has TRBV11-1 and TRBJ2-5; D is unclear. This CDR3 is 15 amino acids long. The V end lost 5 bases, the J end lost 1 base, and 14 bases lay between the germline ends. Germline V lookup: CDR1 SGHAT, CDR2 FQDESV (reference sequence). The CDR3 DNA reads TGTGCCAGCAGCCCCGATGTGGGGTTCCAAGAGACCCAGTACTTC. This codes for CASSPDVGFQETQYF.

This clone has more than one count but fewer than ten. The chain is built from TRBV29-1 and TRBJ2-5, with 12 bases matching TRBD1. This CDR3 is built from 15 residues. V gave up 7 bases and J gave up 1 base; unmatched junction bases: 7. From germline, CDR1 is SQVTM and CDR2 ANQGSEA. The CDR3 region has the DNA TGCAGCGGCTTGGGACAGGGGGCTTCCCAAGAGACCCAGTACTTC. Its translation is CSGLGQGASQETQYF.

This clone was recorded a few times. V gene TRBV29-1 combines with J gene TRBJ1-2; D unclear. V dropped 2 bases and J dropped 2 bases, with 18 bases sitting between them. CDR1 is SQVTM and CDR2 is ANQGSEA in the germline V gene. CDR3 length: 16 amino acids. The CDR3 DNA sequence: TGCAGCGTTGAAAGGCCCGCCAAGGATCTAAACTATGGCTACACCTTC. This sequence encodes CSVERPAKDLNYGYTF.

This chain joins TRBV19 and TRBJ2-1; 14 bases map to TRBD2. The CDR3 totals 17 residues. After removal of 5 bases from V and 4 bases from J, the junction contained 7 bases not matched to a gene. Germline V CDR1 and CDR2: LNHDA, SQIVND (reference sequence). In DNA, the CDR3 is TGTGCCAGTAGTGGTCGGACTAGCGGGGGGATGTACAATGAGCAGTTCTTC. It codes for CASSGRTSGGMYNEQFF.

The rearrangement joins TRBV4-1 to TRBJ2-5, with 9 nucleotides matching TRBD2. The germline CDR1 and CDR2 sequences are MGHRA and YSYEKL. V dropped 5 bases and J dropped 5; count of bases not matched to a gene: 12. The CDR3 is 16 amino acids. The CDR3 loop is CASSSGLAGGWETQYF. CDR3 sequence (DNA): TGCGCCAGCAGCTCCGGACTGGCGGGAGGGTGGGAGACCCAGTACTTC.

This sequence joins TRBV7-3 and TRBJ2-5; 9 bases are a match to TRBD2. From germline, CDR1 is SGHTA and CDR2 FQGTGA. Trimming cost V 5 bases and J 5 bases; bases outside gene matches: 9. This CDR3 has 15 residues. The CDR3 nucleotides are TGTGCCAGCAGCGCAGGGACTAGCCTACAGGAGACCCAGTACTTC. It translates to CASSAGTSLQETQYF.

This clone was recorded a few times. The genes are TRBV28 and TRBJ1-5; weak D call: TRBD1 (6 bases). Deletions cut 3 bases from V and 4 bases from J, with 16 bases between. The CDR3 runs 16 residues. Germline CDR1 MDHEN, CDR2 SYDVKM. CDR3 sequence reads: CASSFLGRTGNQPQHF. The CDR3, as DNA: TGTGCCAGCAGTTTCTTGGGTAGAACAGGGAATCAGCCCCAGCATTTT.

This clone was seen repeatedly, ten times or more. The gene calls are TRBV25-1 and TRBJ2-7; the match to TRBD1 covers 7 bases. The CDR3 extends over 15 amino acids. CDR1 and CDR2 from the germline V gene are MGHDK and SYGVNS. The V segment lost 8 bases and the J segment 1 base; nucleotides outside the gene matches: 11. CDR3 region: CASSPNNRGSYEQYF. CDR3 nucleotides: TGTGCCAGCTCCCCCAATAACAGGGGATCCTACGAGCAGTACTTC.

This clone has only a few counts. The chain combines TRBV6-1 with TRBJ2-2; 9 bases map to TRBD2. CDR1 is MNHNS and CDR2 is SASEGT in the germline V gene. V was clipped by 6 bases and J by 0 bases; unmatched bases: 2. The CDR3 length is 15 residues. CDR3 nucleotides: TGTGCCAGCAGACGGACTAGCGCGAACACCGGGGAGCTGTTTTTT. As protein: CASRRTSANTGELFF.

This clone came up many times. This sequence joins TRBV9 and TRBJ2-7, with D perhaps matching TRBD2 (6 bases). The CDR3 has 17 amino acids. Germline CDR1 is SGDLS and CDR2 is YYNGEE. V shed 0 bases and J shed 3 bases, with 19 bases lying between them. The CDR3, as DNA: TGTGCCAGCAGCGTAGGCGTAGTTAGCGGACTTGGCTACGAGCAGTACTTC. It codes for CASSVGVVSGLGYEQYF. Based on the CDR3 plus reference TRBV9 and TRBJ2-7, the full variable domain is DSGVTQTPKHLITATGQRVTLRCSPRSGDLSVYWYQQSLDQGLQFLIQYYNGEERAKGNILERFSAQQFPDLHSELNLSSLELGDSALYFCASSVGVVSGLGYEQYFGPGTRLTVT.

The genes are TRBV4-2 and TRBJ2-7; TRBD2 aligns across 8 bases. The ends lost 0 bases at V and 3 bases at J; junction bases unmatched: 7. From germline, CDR1 is LGHNA and CDR2 YNFKEQ. The CDR3 totals 16 residues. Written as DNA, the CDR3 is TGTGCCAGCAGCCAAGATAATAGCGGGGCCAGCTACGAGCAGTACTTC. This translates into CASSQDNSGASYEQYF.

The CDR3 bases are TGCGCCAGCAGCCAAGATAGAGAGGGCGAGCAGTACTTC. Translating gives CASSQDREGEQYF. The V gene is TRBV4-3, the J gene TRBJ2-7; D possibly corresponds to TRBD2 (5 bases). V was clipped by 0 bases and J by 6 bases, with 9 bases between them. Germline loops: CDR1 LGHNA, CDR2 YSLEER. The CDR3 runs to 13 residues.

The chain couples TRBV5-4 to TRBJ1-3; 11 nucleotides line up with TRBD1. The CDR3 loop spans 16 amino acids. The V segment lost 4 bases and the J segment 4 bases; nucleotides outside the gene matches: 7. Germline V lookup: CDR1 SGHNT, CDR2 YYREEE (reference sequence). The CDR3 bases are TGTGCCAGCAGCGAAGGACAGGGGGCGCTGGGAAACACCATATATTTT. It translates to CASSEGQGALGNTIYF.

Of note for this clone: The junction does not match germline at one end; this may be a read error. The chain uses TRBV7-7 and TRBJ2-1; D possibly matches TRBD1 or TRBD2 (6 bases each). The length of the CDR3 is 18 residues. CDR1 SSHAT and CDR2 FNYEAQ come from the germline V gene (reference sequence). In nucleotides, the CDR3 is TGTGCTAGCAGCTTAGGGGGGCTAGCGCGGACCCACGACAATGAGCAGTTCTTC. Residues: CASSLGGLARTHDNEQFF.

This clone occurred a few times. The rearrangement links TRBV11-1 to TRBJ1-2; the D gene is possibly TRBD1 (5 bases). V shed 8 bases and J shed 6 bases, with 16 bases lying between them. The CDR3 contains 13 residues. Per the germline V gene, CDR1 is SGHAT and CDR2 is FQDESV (reference sequence). The CDR3 loop is CASQNQGSDGYTF. The CDR3 bases are TGTGCCAGCCAAAACCAGGGAAGTGATGGCTACACCTTC.

The chain joins TRBV29-1 to TRBJ1-1; a weak D match, TRBD1 (5 bases). CDR1 SQVTM and CDR2 ANQGSEA come from the germline V gene. This CDR3 region has 11 residues. Trimming took 8 bases from V and 4 from J, leaving 11 bases between them. The CDR3 region is CSSSGGTEAFF. CDR3 nucleotides: TGCAGCTCCTCGGGGGGCACTGAAGCTTTCTTT. The whole variable domain, remainder taken from reference TRBV29-1 and TRBJ1-1, is SAVISQKPSRDICQRGTSLTIQCQVDSQVTMMFWYRQQPGQSLTLIATANQGSEATYESGFVIDKFPISRPNLTFSTLTVSNMSPEDSSIYLCSSSGGTEAFFGQGTRLTVV.

V is TRBV9 and J is TRBJ2-3; TRBD2 matches at 10 bases. The V gene's germline CDR1 is SGDLS and CDR2 YYNGEE. V trimming: 4 bases; J trimming: 7 bases; junction bases outside the gene matches: 9. CDR3 length: 15 residues. As DNA, the CDR3 is TGTGCCAGCAGCATCTTAGCGGGGGGCGTAAATACGCAGTATTTT. Protein: CASSILAGGVNTQYF.

About this clone: Within the sample, other DNA sequences also encode this same CDR3. The CDR3, as DNA: TGTGCCAGCGGAACCTACGAGCAGTACTTC. It yields the protein CASGTYEQYF. J is TRBJ2-7 and V is TRBV7-2; no definite D call. The V and J ends lost 8 bases and 2 bases respectively, with 4 bases between them. Per germline, CDR1 SGHTA and CDR2 FQGNSA. The CDR3 contains 10 residues.

The chain combines TRBV4-1 with TRBJ1-3, with 9 positions matching TRBD1. The CDR3 is 16 amino acids. CDR1 MGHRA and CDR2 YSYEKL come from the germline V gene. After removal of 3 bases from V and 4 bases from J, the junction contained 7 bases not matched to a gene. The CDR3 region has the DNA TGCGCCAGCAGCCATACCGGACAGGGGCAGGGAAACACCATATATTTT. It is translated as CASSHTGQGQGNTIYF.

The V gene is TRBV18, the J gene TRBJ2-1; D is unclear. Germline V lookup: CDR1 KGHSH, CDR2 LQKENI. This CDR3 contains 13 residues. Trimming cost V 2 bases and J 5 bases, with 7 bases left between them. Here the CDR3 DNA reads TGTGCCAGCTCACCAAGGTGGGACAATGAGCAGTTCTTC. Translated, it gives CASSPRWDNEQFF.

The table lists this clone with a few counts. The V gene is TRBV25-1, the J gene TRBJ1-4; TRBD1 might be the D (5 bases). The germline gives CDR1 MGHDK, CDR2 SYGVNS. This CDR3 spans 15 amino acids. V was trimmed by 6 bases and J by 4 bases, leaving 15 bases between them. CDR3 nucleotide sequence: TGTGCCAGCAGCCGGGGTGGGGCCGGTAATGAAAAACTGTTTTTT. It translates to CASSRGGAGNEKLFF.

The rearrangement links TRBV4-3 to TRBJ2-3; 9 bases are shared with TRBD2. CDR1 and CDR2 (germline): LGHNA, YSLEER. The J segment lost 6 bases and the V segment lost 4 bases, leaving 8 bases of the junction unmatched. CDR3 length: 15 residues. CDR3 region: CASSLIAGAGDTQYF. In nucleotides, the CDR3 is TGCGCCAGCAGCCTTATAGCGGGAGCCGGGGATACGCAGTATTTT.

This clone was found many times. The chain is built from TRBV9 and TRBJ1-1; no clear D gene. V lost 0 bases and J lost 4, with 4 bases in between. There are 12 residues in the CDR3. CDR1 SGDLS and CDR2 YYNGEE come from the germline V gene. CDR3 nucleotide sequence: TGTGCCAGCAGCGTAGGGTTCACTGAAGCTTTCTTT. Protein sequence: CASSVGFTEAFF.

This clone came up many times. V gene TRBV5-1 combines with J gene TRBJ1-2; a possible D gene is TRBD1 (6 bases). With 3 bases removed from V and 9 bases from J, the gap between germline ends came to 12 bases. Germline-derived CDR1 and CDR2 are SGHRS and YFSETQ. CDR3 length: 12 residues. In nucleotides, the CDR3 is TGCGCCAGCAGCTCACAAGGGGACAGCTACACCTTC. Protein: CASSSQGDSYTF.

The CDR3 coding sequence is TGTGCCAGCATGGACTCTGGGGCCAACGTCCTGACTTTC. Its translation is CASMDSGANVLTF. The chain combines TRBV27 with TRBJ2-6; D remains ambiguous. Trimming left V 7 bases short and J 0 bases short, with 4 bases between. Germline V gene lookup returns CDR1 MNHEY and CDR2 SMNVEV (reference sequence). This CDR3 has 13 amino acids.

This clone showed up just a few times. Other DNA sequences in this specimen translate into the identical CDR3. This chain uses TRBV29-1 with TRBJ1-1; a weak D match, TRBD1 (5 bases). The germline gives CDR1 SQVTM, CDR2 ANQGSEA. The length of the CDR3 is 15 residues. Trimming removed 4 bases at V and 0 bases at J, with 15 bases between. The CDR3 DNA is TGCAGCGTTGGCGGAGGTTGGGGGATGAACACTGAAGCTTTCTTT. It yields the protein CSVGGGWGMNTEAFF.

The chain recombines TRBV30 with TRBJ1-2; no reliable D call. V was clipped by 3 bases and J by 4 bases, with 9 bases between them. Germline V gene sequence: CDR1 GTSNPN, CDR2 SVGIG (reference sequence). CDR3 size: 12 residues. As DNA, the CDR3 is TGTGCCTGGAGACAACGGATCTATGGCTACACCTTC. The encoded protein is CAWRQRIYGYTF.